The source of this TCR beta chain is a study of T-cell memory formation after mild COVID-19. 5'RACE with constant-segment primers yielded barcoded, UMI-tagged TCR alpha and TCR beta cDNA libraries. TCRdb used MiXCR to reprocess the 5' RACE reads, holding one entry per CDR3 protein. The sample shows around 300,000 distinct CDR3 sequences, over 11% of them seen only once. The ends lost 3 bases at V and 4 bases at J; junction bases unmatched: 8. This CDR3 spans 17 amino acids. CDR1 SGHRS and CDR2 YFSETQ come from the germline V gene. This clonotype was seen a handful of times. V usage is TRBV5-1 and J usage is TRBJ2-3, with TRBD2 matching over 13 bases. The specimen was PBMCs or a T cell subset sorted from them (not recorded which). This TCR came from a man in his late teens or twenties who had mild COVID-19 (a few samples of this study predate the infection). Cell type and time point are not known. The CDR3 sequence is CASSSGLAGVKSDTQYF. CDR3 nucleotides: TGCGCCAGCAGCTCCGGACTAGCGGGGGTGAAGTCAGATACGCAGTATTTT.